The entry below gives a single TCR beta chain sequence along with its context. Its cognate antigen is unknown. The germline V and J ends were trimmed by 0 bases and 5 bases, with 10 bases remaining between them. The CDR3 extends over 15 amino acids. Germline CDR1 reads ENHRY; CDR2 reads SYGVKD. This sample is drawn from a study of spatial heterogeneity in lung cancer. The wider study: Combinations of a unique TCR and a UMI were tallied in raw reads, and on average each appeared more than ten times.

The sample's time point: sample taken at primary tumor resection. The study sequenced unsorted whole RNA from tumor, nontumor lung or frozen PBMC. The donors were 70 or so patients with non-small cell lung cancer that was early-stage and untreated. Every individual TCR cDNA molecule carried its own unique molecular identifier, which allowed correction of PCR and sequencing errors. TCRdb processed the 5' RACE reads anew with MiXCR; each CDR3 protein has one entry. The repertoire includes about 95,000 distinct CDR3 sequences, approximately 8.5% of them detected once, and 6.9% sits in the top ten. Study-wide results and limits: The appearance of ubiquitous expanded tumor TCRs in blood was greater at resection than follow-up.

The sequence was collected from a male donor with early-stage non-small cell lung cancer. The sample consisted of PBMCs, taken at surgery. The gene calls are TRBV10-3 and TRBJ1-4; possibly TRBD1 for D (5 bases). For the CDR3, the DNA is TGTGCCATCAGTGAGTCGCCAGGGTGGAATGAAAAACTGTTTTTT. Residues: CAISESPGWNEKLFF.